This is a list of T cell receptor beta chains from one sample in a study of T cell repertoires in cytomegalovirus infection. The antigens these receptors bind are not known. One entry per CDR3 protein results from TCRdb running MiXCR on the reads. The sample consists of hundreds of thousands of distinct CDR3 sequences, roughly 42% of them appearing once. The source material was cultured PBMCs, sampled from culture after CMV antigen stimulation. The receptors originated from a human donor in good health (CMV status not recorded). Some clones in this sample may be carry-over from other donors' samples. The CDR3 runs from the conserved cysteine through the conserved F or W. Each record gives: CDR3 protein, CDR3 DNA, clone size, J gene, V gene, D gene. D genes are given only for firm matches. Clone size is stated in some rows and not others, as once, few, many or a class when expanded.

CASSQGQGGYNEQFF TGTGCCAGCAGTCAAGGACAGGGAGGCTACAATGAGCAGTTCTTC . TRBJ2-1 TRBV6-2/TRBV6-3 TRBD1
CASSYSTGKANTEAFF TGTGCCAGCAGTTACTCGACAGGGAAAGCGAACACTGAAGCTTTCTTT . TRBJ1-1 TRBV6-8 TRBD1
CASSQVESDTEAFF TGCGCCAGCAGCCAAGTCGAATCGGACACTGAAGCTTTCTTT . TRBJ1-1 TRBV4-1 .
CASRGWRAPYEQYF TGTGCCAGTAGGGGGTGGAGGGCACCCTACGAGCAGTACTTC . TRBJ2-7 TRBV19 .
CATSTGRRGGTDTQYF TGTGCCACCAGCACTGGACGTCGCGGAGGCACAGATACGCAGTATTTT . TRBJ2-3 TRBV15 .
CASSQFGGQETQYF TGCGCCAGCAGCCAATTTGGAGGGCAAGAGACCCAGTACTTC . TRBJ2-5 TRBV4-3 .
CASSPTDYYGYTF TGTGCCAGCAGTCCGACAGATTATTATGGCTACACCTTC few TRBJ1-2 TRBV27 .
CASSEGIARTSGFPRSYNEQFF TGTGCCAGCAGTGAGGGTATCGCACGGACTAGCGGGTTCCCTCGCTCCTACAATGAGCAGTTCTTC few TRBJ2-1 TRBV6-1 TRBD2
CASLGQGAFGEKLFF TGTGCCAGTTTGGGACAGGGGGCGTTTGGCGAAAAACTGTTTTTT . TRBJ1-4 TRBV19 TRBD1
CASSFNPQETQYF TGTGCCAGCAGTTTCAACCCTCAAGAGACCCAGTACTTC . TRBJ2-5 TRBV27 .
CASTHRPNYGYTF TGTGCCAGCACCCACCGACCTAACTATGGCTACACCTTC . TRBJ1-2 TRBV27 .
CASSSDRDQPQHF TGTGCCAGCAGTTCTGACAGGGACCAGCCCCAGCATTTT many TRBJ1-5 TRBV7-2 TRBD1
CASSQALTGEDSPLHF TGCGCCAGCAGCCAAGCTTTAACAGGGGAGGATTCACCCCTCCACTTT . TRBJ1-6 TRBV4-1 TRBD1
CASSLDTGTYNEQFF TGTGCCAGCAGCTTAGACACAGGGACCTACAATGAGCAGTTCTTC . TRBJ2-1 TRBV7-8 .
CASKRNYHNEQFF TGTGCCAGCAAACGGAATTACCACAATGAGCAGTTCTTC . TRBJ2-1 TRBV12-3/TRBV12-4 .
CASSLRGRRNEKLFF TGTGCCAGCAGCTTAAGGGGCAGAAGAAATGAAAAACTGTTTTTT few TRBJ1-4 TRBV11-2 .
CASSLTDRLTGELFF TGTGCCAGCAGCCTCACAGACAGATTGACCGGGGAGCTGTTTTTT . TRBJ2-2 TRBV7-6 .
CASSLEVGGGLSEQYF TGTGCCAGCAGCTTAGAGGTCGGCGGGGGCCTGTCTGAGCAGTACTTC many TRBJ2-7 TRBV7-2 .
CASSSHHSGGAVDTQYF TGTGCCAGCAGCTCTCACCACAGCGGGGGGGCCGTAGATACGCAGTATTTT many TRBJ2-3 TRBV7-2 TRBD2
CASSLGGLDSNQPQHF TGTGCCAGCAGCTTAGGAGGGTTAGATAGCAATCAGCCCCAGCATTTT once TRBJ1-5 TRBV7-2 .
CASSPGQTPWEETQYF TGTGCCAGCTCCCCTGGCCAGACACCATGGGAGGAGACCCAGTACTTC few TRBJ2-5 TRBV7-2 .
CASSVSQRAYEQYF TGTGCCAGCAGTGTCAGCCAAAGGGCCTACGAGCAGTACTTC few TRBJ2-7 TRBV6-1 .
CASETGTSNTGELFF TGTGCCAGCGAAACCGGGACTTCCAACACCGGGGAGCTGTTTTTT . TRBJ2-2 TRBV6-6 .
CASPNIDGTSSYEQYF TGTGCCAGCCCAAATATCGATGGGACTAGCTCCTACGAGCAGTACTTC . TRBJ2-7 TRBV7-2 TRBD2
CASCRGSGPHTDTQYF TGTGCCAGCTGCCGAGGTAGCGGGCCGCACACAGATACGCAGTATTTT few TRBJ2-3 TRBV11-2 TRBD2
CASSSTEKAEAFF TGCGCCAGCAGCTCGACAGAGAAGGCTGAAGCTTTCTTT few TRBJ1-1 TRBV5-1 .
CASSQTGTVAGYTF TGCGCCAGCAGCCAAACCGGGACAGTAGCTGGCTACACCTTC . TRBJ1-2 TRBV4-1 TRBD1
CATSDFRDRYTSGYGYTF TGTGCCACCAGTGATTTCCGGGACCGATATACCTCCGGGTATGGCTACACCTTC few TRBJ1-2 TRBV24-1 .
CASSRSPRGDEQYF TGTGCCAGCAGTCGGAGCCCCCGTGGGGACGAGCAGTACTTC . TRBJ2-7 TRBV6-1 .
CASSPGAAGTDTQYF TGCGCCAGCTCCCCGGGGGCAGCGGGCACAGATACGCAGTATTTT . TRBJ2-3 TRBV4-1 .